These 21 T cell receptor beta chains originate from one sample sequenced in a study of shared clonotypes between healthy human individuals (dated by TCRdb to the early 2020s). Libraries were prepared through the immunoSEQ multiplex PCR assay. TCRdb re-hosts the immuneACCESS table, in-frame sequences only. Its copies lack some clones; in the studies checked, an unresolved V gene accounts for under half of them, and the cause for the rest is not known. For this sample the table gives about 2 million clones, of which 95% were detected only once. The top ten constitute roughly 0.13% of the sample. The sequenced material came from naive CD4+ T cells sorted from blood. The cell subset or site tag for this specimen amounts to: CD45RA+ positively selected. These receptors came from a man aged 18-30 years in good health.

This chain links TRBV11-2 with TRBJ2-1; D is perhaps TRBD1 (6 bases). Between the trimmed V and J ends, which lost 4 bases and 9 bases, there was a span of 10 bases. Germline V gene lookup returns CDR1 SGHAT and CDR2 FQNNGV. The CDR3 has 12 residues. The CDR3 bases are TGTGCCAGCAGCTCCTCAGGGGTTGAGCAGTTCTTC. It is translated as CASSSSGVEQFF.

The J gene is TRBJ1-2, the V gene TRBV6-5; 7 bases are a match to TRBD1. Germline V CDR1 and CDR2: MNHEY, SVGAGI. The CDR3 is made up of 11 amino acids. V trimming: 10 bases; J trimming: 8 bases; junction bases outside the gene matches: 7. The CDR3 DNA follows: TGTGCCACCCGACAGGGTGGAGGCTACACCTTC. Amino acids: CATRQGGGYTF.

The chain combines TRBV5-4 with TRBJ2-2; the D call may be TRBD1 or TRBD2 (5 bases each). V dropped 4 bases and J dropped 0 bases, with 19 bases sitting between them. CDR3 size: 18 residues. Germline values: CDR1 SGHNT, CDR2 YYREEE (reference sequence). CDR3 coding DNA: TGTGCCAGCAGCCCACGGGGCAGAGGCAGAACGAACACCGGGGAGCTGTTTTTT. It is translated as CASSPRGRGRTNTGELFF.

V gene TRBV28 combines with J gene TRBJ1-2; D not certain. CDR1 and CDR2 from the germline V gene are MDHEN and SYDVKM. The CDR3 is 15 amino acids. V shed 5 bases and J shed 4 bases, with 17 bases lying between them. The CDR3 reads CASSERTGSLYGYTF. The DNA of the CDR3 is TGTGCCAGCAGTGAGAGGACTGGCAGCCTCTATGGCTACACCTTC.

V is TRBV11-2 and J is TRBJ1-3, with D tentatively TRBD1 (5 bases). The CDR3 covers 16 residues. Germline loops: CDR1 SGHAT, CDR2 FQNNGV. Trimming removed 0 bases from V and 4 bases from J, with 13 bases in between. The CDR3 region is CASSLETGGSGNTIYF. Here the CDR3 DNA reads TGTGCCAGCAGCTTAGAGACGGGGGGATCAGGAAACACCATATATTTT.

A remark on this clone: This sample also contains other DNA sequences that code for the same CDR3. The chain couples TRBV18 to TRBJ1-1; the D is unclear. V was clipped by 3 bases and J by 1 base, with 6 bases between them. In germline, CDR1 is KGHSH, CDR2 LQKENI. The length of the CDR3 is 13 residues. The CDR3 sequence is CASSPPGNTEAFF. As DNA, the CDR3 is TGTGCCAGCTCACCTCCCGGGAACACTGAAGCTTTCTTT.

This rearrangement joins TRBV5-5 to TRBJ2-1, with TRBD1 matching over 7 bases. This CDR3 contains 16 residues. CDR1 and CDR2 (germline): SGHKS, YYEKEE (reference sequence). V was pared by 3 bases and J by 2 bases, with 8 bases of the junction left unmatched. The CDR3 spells CASSSGPTGTYNEQFF. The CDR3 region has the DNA TGTGCCAGCAGCTCTGGACCGACAGGGACCTACAATGAGCAGTTCTTC.

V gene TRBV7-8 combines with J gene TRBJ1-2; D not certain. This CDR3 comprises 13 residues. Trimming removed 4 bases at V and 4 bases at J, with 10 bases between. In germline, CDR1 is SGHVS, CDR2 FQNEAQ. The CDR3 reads CASSSERLYGYTF. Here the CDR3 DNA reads TGTGCCAGCAGCTCGGAGAGACTCTATGGCTACACCTTC.

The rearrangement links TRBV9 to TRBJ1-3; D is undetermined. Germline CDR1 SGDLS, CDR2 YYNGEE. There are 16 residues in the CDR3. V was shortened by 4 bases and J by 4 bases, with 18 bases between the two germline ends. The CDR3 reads CASSPHQPETGNTIYF. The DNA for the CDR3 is TGTGCCAGCAGCCCACACCAGCCAGAGACAGGAAACACCATATATTTT.

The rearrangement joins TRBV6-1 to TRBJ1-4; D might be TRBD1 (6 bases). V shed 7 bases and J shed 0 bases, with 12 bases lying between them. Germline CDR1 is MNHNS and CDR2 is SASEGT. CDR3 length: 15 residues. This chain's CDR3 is CASNLQGATNEKLFF. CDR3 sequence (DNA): TGTGCCAGCAATTTACAGGGAGCAACTAATGAAAAACTGTTTTTT.

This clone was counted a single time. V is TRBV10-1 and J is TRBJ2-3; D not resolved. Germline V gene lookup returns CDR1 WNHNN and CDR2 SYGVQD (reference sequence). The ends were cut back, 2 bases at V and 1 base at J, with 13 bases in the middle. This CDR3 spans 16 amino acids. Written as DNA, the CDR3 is TGCGCCAGCAGTGAGGTAAGGGCAGCAGGCACAGATACGCAGTATTTT. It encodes CASSEVRAAGTDTQYF.

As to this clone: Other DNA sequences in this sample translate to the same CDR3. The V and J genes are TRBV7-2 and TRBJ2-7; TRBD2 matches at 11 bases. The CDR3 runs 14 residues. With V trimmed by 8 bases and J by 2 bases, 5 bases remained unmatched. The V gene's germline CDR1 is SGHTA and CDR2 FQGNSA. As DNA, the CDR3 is TGTGCCAGCCGTAGACTAGCGGGAACCTACGAGCAGTACTTC. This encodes CASRRLAGTYEQYF.

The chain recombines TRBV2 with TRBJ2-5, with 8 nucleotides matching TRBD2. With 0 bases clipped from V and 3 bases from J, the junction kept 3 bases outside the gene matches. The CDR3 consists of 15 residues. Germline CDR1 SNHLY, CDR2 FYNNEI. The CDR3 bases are TGTGCCAGCAGTGAAGCGCCGCGGGGGGAAGAGACCCAGTACTTC. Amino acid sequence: CASSEAPRGEETQYF.

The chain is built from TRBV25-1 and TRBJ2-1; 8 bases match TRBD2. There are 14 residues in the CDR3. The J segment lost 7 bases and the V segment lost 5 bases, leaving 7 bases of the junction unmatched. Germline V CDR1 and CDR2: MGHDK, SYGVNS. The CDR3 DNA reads TGTGCCAGCAGTCAACCGGGGGGGTGGAATGAGCAGTTCTTC. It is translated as CASSQPGGWNEQFF.

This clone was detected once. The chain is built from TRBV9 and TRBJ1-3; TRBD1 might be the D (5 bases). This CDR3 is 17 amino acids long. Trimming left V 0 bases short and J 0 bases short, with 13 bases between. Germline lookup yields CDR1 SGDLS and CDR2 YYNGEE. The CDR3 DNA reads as TGTGCCAGCAGCGTAGTTGAATGGGGGGGCTCTGGAAACACCATATATTTT. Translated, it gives CASSVVEWGGSGNTIYF.

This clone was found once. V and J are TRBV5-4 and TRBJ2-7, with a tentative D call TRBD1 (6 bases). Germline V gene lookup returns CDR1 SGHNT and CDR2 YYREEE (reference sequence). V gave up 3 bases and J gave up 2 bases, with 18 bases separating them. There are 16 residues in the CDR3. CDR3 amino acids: CASSSSVDRSTYEQYF. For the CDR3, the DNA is TGTGCCAGCAGCTCCTCCGTCGACAGGTCAACCTACGAGCAGTACTTC.

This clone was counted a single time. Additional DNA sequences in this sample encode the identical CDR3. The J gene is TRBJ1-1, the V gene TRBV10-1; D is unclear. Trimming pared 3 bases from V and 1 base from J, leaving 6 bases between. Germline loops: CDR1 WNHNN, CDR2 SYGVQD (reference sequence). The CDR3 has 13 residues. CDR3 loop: CASSERGNTEAFF. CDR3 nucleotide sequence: TGCGCCAGCAGTGAACGAGGGAACACTGAAGCTTTCTTT.

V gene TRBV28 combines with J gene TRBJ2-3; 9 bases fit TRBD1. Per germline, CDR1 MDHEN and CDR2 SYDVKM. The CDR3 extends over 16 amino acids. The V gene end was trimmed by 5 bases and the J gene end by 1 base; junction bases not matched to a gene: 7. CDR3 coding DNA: TGTGCCAGCAGTCTACCCCGGGACAGGGGCACAGATACGCAGTATTTT. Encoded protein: CASSLPRDRGTDTQYF.

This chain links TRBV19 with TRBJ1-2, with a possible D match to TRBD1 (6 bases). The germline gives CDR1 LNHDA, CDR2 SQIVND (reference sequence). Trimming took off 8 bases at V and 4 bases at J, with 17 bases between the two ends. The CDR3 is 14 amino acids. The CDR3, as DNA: TGTGCCAGTGTCCGGGACAAGGGCAGCTATGGCTACACCTTC. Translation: CASVRDKGSYGYTF.

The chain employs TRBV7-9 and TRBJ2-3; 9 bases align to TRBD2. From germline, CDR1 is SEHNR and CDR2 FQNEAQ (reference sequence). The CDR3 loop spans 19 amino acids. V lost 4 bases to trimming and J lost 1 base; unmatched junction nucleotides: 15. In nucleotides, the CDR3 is TGTGCCAGCAGCTATCTCCCCGGGGAGCGGGGGGCGGGCACAGATACGCAGTATTTT. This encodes CASSYLPGERGAGTDTQYF.

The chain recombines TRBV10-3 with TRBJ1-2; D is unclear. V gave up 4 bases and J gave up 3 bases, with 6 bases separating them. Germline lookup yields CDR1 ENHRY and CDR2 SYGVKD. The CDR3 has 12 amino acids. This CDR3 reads CAISATDYGYTF. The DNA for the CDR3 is TGTGCCATCAGTGCGACGGACTATGGCTACACCTTC.